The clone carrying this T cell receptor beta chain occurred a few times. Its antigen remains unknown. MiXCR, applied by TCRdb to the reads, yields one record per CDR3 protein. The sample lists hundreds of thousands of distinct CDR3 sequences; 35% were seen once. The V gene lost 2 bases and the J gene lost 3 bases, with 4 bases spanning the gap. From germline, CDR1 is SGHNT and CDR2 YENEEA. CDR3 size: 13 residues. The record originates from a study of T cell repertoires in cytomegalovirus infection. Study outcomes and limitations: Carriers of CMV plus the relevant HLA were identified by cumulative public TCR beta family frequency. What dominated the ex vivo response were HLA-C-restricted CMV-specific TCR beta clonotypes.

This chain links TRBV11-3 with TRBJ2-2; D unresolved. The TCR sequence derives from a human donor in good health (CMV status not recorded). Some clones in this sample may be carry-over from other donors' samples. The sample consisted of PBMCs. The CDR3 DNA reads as TGTGCCAGCAGCTTAAAGCACACCGGGGAGCTGTTTTTT. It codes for CASSLKHTGELFF.